The text below deals with one T cell receptor (beta chain). This record belongs to a study of shared clonotypes between healthy human individuals. The assay was immunoSEQ multiplex PCR, and TCRdb's table has in-frame clones only and misses some. The table shows around 2.1 million clones, with about 93% occurring only once. Only CD45RO-negative cells positively selected for CCR7 counted as naive CD8 cells, so terminally differentiated effector memory CD45RA+ cells were excluded. The CDR3 length is 15 residues. The V and J ends lost 2 bases and 3 bases, in that order; junction bases with no gene match: 4. Germline V gene data show CDR1 as MNHEY and CDR2 as SMNVEV (reference sequence).

The J gene is TRBJ1-2, the V gene TRBV27, with 9 nucleotides matching TRBD1. Sequenced material: naive CD8+ T cells from PBMCs. The sequence came from a man younger than 30 in good health. Some clones in this sample may be carry-over from other donors' samples. The CDR3 protein is CASSLRQGDHYGYTF. Written as DNA, the CDR3 is TGTGCCAGCAGTTTAAGACAGGGGGATCACTATGGCTACACCTTC.